This is a list of T cell receptor beta chains from one sample in a study of T-cell memory formation after mild COVID-19. TCRdb used MiXCR to reprocess the 5' RACE reads, holding one entry per CDR3 protein. In the table there are 450,000 to 650,000 distinct CDR3 sequences, about 20% of which are singletons. Sequencing input: PBMCs or a T cell subset sorted from them (not recorded which). The receptors stem from an adult woman who had mild COVID-19 (a few samples of this study predate the infection). Cell type and time point are not known. CDR3s include the opening cysteine and the closing phenylalanine or tryptophan.

J	length	V	CDR3
TRBJ1-3	15	TRBV25-1	CASSVGFPSGNTIYF
TRBJ2-4	14	TRBV29-1	CSVGYRDRGDIQYF
TRBJ1-2	15	TRBV11-2	CASSLNGRAGGGYTF
TRBJ2-3	13	TRBV27	CASRYPNTDTQYF
TRBJ2-1	17	TRBV4-2	CASSQGSGTSGSSEQFF
TRBJ2-1	16	TRBV7-2	CASSFRLAGGYNEQFF
TRBJ2-3	16	TRBV3-1	CASSPSAAGGQDTQYF
TRBJ1-6	14	TRBV29-1	CSARTGVENSPLHF
TRBJ2-7	14	TRBV10-3	CAIRSGTDSYEQYF
TRBJ2-7	13	TRBV4-3	CASRQGGRVEQYF
TRBJ1-5	15	TRBV4-1	CASSQEWGLNQPQHF
TRBJ2-4	19	TRBV12-3/TRBV12-4	CASSSIPGLAGRMFNIQYF
TRBJ2-3	14	TRBV4-1	CASSTGQRTDTQYF
TRBJ1-1	15	TRBV7-3	CASSLTNGVNTEAFF
TRBJ2-1	14	TRBV7-2	CASSRGGVYNEQFF
TRBJ2-1	17	TRBV4-1	CASSQPWTGGSYNEQFF
TRBJ2-7	14	TRBV5-1	CASSAGQAAYEQYF
TRBJ2-5	12	TRBV7-9	CASTDFGETQYF
TRBJ2-3	17	TRBV20-1	CSARDLERGVSTDTQYF
TRBJ2-2	16	TRBV5-6	CASSLGPSLNTGELFF
TRBJ2-5	13	TRBV11-3	CASSWGTQETQYF
TRBJ2-7	20	TRBV4-2	CASSQVAVWTSGRSDYEQYF
TRBJ2-5	18	TRBV6-5	CASSYSTGVAGARETQYF
TRBJ1-2	13	TRBV10-3	CAISAVSGYGYTF
TRBJ1-2	13	TRBV10-3	CAISGNPKDGYTF
TRBJ1-4	17	TRBV28	CASRPRDGSATNEKLFF
TRBJ1-6	16	TRBV7-2	CASSLGTVPYNSPLHF
TRBJ2-7	17	TRBV7-9	CASSKTAPGRAPYEQYF
TRBJ2-1	12	TRBV3-1	CASSQTYNEQFF
TRBJ1-2	13	TRBV7-9	CASSLDTLRGYTF
TRBJ1-2	14	TRBV9	CASSVAGQSYGYTF
TRBJ1-1	14	TRBV12-3/TRBV12-4	CASSLIGGAAEAFF
TRBJ2-1	14	TRBV21-1	CASSKTRENNEQFF
TRBJ2-3	13	TRBV24-1	CATSAQPGDTQYF
TRBJ1-4	15	TRBV7-8	CASSSQGGTNEKLFF
TRBJ1-2	14	TRBV4-2	CASSQGTRDYGYTF
TRBJ1-3	11	TRBV20-1	CSGGSGNTIYF
TRBJ1-1	14	TRBV28	CASSSPDRRTEAFF
TRBJ2-1	15	TRBV7-3	CASSPGFGPTYEQFF
TRBJ2-2	14	TRBV30	CAYRQDANTGELFF
TRBJ2-2	13	TRBV5-1	CASSFKPTGELFF
TRBJ2-5	15	TRBV6-5	CASSPYDRGEETQYF
TRBJ2-7	15	TRBV9	CASSVAGGIAYEQYF
TRBJ2-1	13	TRBV5-1	CASSLGQAYEQFF
TRBJ1-6	15	TRBV2	CASRQGKGWGSPLHF
TRBJ2-1	21	TRBV6-2/TRBV6-3	CASSYSTAGAPSVVTYNEQFF
TRBJ2-1	17	TRBV25-1	CASSDWGGISSYNEQFF
TRBJ2-7	14	TRBV9	CASSVAPTPYEQYF
TRBJ2-3	13	TRBV11-3	CATGSGVTDTQYF
TRBJ2-2	11	TRBV7-9	CASKITGELFF
TRBJ1-1	14	TRBV24-1	CATSPSYGNTEAFF
TRBJ1-5	17	TRBV27	CASSLSFDSPGDQPQHF
TRBJ2-4	13	TRBV20-1	CSARGTTGDIQYF
TRBJ2-1	14	TRBV12-3/TRBV12-4	CASSSGTGYNEQFF
TRBJ1-2	11	TRBV12-3/TRBV12-4	CACHASYGYTF
TRBJ1-2	12	TRBV12-3/TRBV12-4	CASSLPFYGYTF
TRBJ2-1	15	TRBV30	CAWSRQGTIYNEQFF